Below, 26 T cell receptor beta chains from the same sample are listed, as sequenced in a study of CD8+ T cells in alopecia areata. TCR sequencing used cDNA made by reverse transcription of extracted RNA. Using immunoSEQ multiplex PCR, the repertoire was profiled, and TCRdb retains in-frame clones only, with some absent. This table has 140,000 to 150,000 clones, roughly three fifths appearing once. Source: CD4+ T cells sorted from blood, taken at week 0. The receptors were sampled from a human donor with alopecia areata.

The chain joins TRBV5-1 to TRBJ2-5, with 8 bases matching TRBD2. V lost 4 bases, J lost 10 bases, and 15 bases stayed unmatched. Germline V gene data show CDR1 as SGHRS and CDR2 as YFSETQ. The CDR3 is made up of 15 amino acids. The CDR3 coding sequence is TGCGCCAGCAGCGGACCGGGACTAGATAGGCCTGTCCAGTACTTC. It encodes CASSGPGLDRPVQYF.

There are a few counts of this clone. The V call is TRBV4-3, the J call TRBJ2-2; D is undetermined. CDR1 is LGHNA, CDR2 YSLEER, per germline. The V end was cut by 0 bases, the J end by 3 bases, with 2 bases between. This CDR3 contains 13 residues. The CDR3 is CASSQEYTGELFF. In DNA form, the CDR3 reads TGCGCCAGCAGCCAAGAGTACACCGGGGAGCTGTTTTTT.

V usage is TRBV29-1 and J usage is TRBJ1-3; 10 positions match TRBD1. Germline V gives CDR1 SQVTM, CDR2 ANQGSEA. CDR3 length: 14 residues. Trimming took 6 bases from V and 4 from J; bases not matched to a gene: 6. CDR3 bases: TGCAGCGTCGGGACAGGGGCGGGAGGAAACACCATATATTTT. As protein: CSVGTGAGGNTIYF. Drawing the rest from reference TRBV29-1 and TRBJ1-3, the complete variable domain is SAVISQKPSRDICQRGTSLTIQCQVDSQVTMMFWYRQQPGQSLTLIATANQGSEATYESGFVIDKFPISRPNLTFSTLTVSNMSPEDSSIYLCSVGTGAGGNTIYFGEGSWLTVV.

This chain links TRBV27 with TRBJ2-1; 11 positions agree with TRBD2. This CDR3 region has 14 residues. The J segment lost 6 bases and the V segment lost 6 bases, leaving 4 bases of the junction unmatched. From germline, CDR1 is MNHEY and CDR2 SMNVEV (reference sequence). This chain's CDR3 is CASRELAGGNEQFF. CDR3 in DNA: TGTGCCAGCAGAGAGCTAGCGGGGGGCAATGAGCAGTTCTTC.

The chain employs TRBV27 and TRBJ2-7; weak D call: TRBD2 (6 bases). CDR1 is MNHEY, CDR2 SMNVEV, per germline (reference sequence). This CDR3 contains 15 residues. V lost 5 bases to trimming and J lost 4 bases, with 18 bases between them. The CDR3 DNA sequence: TGTGCCAGCAGTGTGCGGGACGGAATCTTGTACGAGCAGTACTTC. It translates to CASSVRDGILYEQYF.

V and J are TRBV7-2 and TRBJ1-1, with D tentatively TRBD1 (5 bases). The CDR3 extends over 14 amino acids. V shed 4 bases and J shed 5 bases, with 14 bases lying between them. Germline V CDR1 and CDR2: SGHTA, FQGNSA. The CDR3 sequence: CASSSQGVGTEAFF. The CDR3 DNA reads TGTGCCAGCAGCTCGCAGGGTGTGGGGACTGAAGCTTTCTTT.

This rearrangement joins TRBV5-1 to TRBJ2-3; 7 nucleotides agree with TRBD2. The CDR3 contains 13 residues. Losses at the gene ends were 3 bases for V and 6 bases for J; bases not matched to a gene: 4. The germline CDR1 and CDR2 sequences are SGHRS and YFSETQ. CDR3 protein: CASSSSGVDTQYF. The DNA for the CDR3 is TGCGCCAGCAGCTCGAGCGGGGTGGATACGCAGTATTTT.

The rearrangement uses TRBV11-2 and TRBJ2-5; TRBD1 matches 10 bases. Looked up from germline, CDR1 is SGHAT and CDR2 is FQNNGV. V lost 5 bases and J lost 7; bases outside the gene matches: 10. This CDR3 has 15 residues. CDR3 protein: CASSPGTGEWGTQYF. The CDR3 region has the DNA TGTGCCAGCAGCCCGGGGACAGGGGAATGGGGGACCCAGTACTTC. Full variable domain (missing parts from reference TRBV11-2 and TRBJ2-5): EAGVAQSPRYKIIEKRQSVAFWCNPISGHATLYWYQQILGQGPKLLIQFQNNGVVDDSQLPKDRFSAERLKGVDSTLKIQPAKLEDSAVYLCASSPGTGEWGTQYFGPGTRLLVL.

The sample holds one count of this clone. The chain uses TRBV30 and TRBJ2-2; D tentatively reads TRBD1 or TRBD2 (5 bases each). The germline V gene has CDR1 GTSNPN and CDR2 SVGIG (reference sequence). The CDR3 runs to 14 residues. V was clipped by 3 bases and J by 0 bases, with 8 bases between them. The CDR3: CAWRGRANTGELFF. Written as DNA, the CDR3 is TGTGCCTGGAGGGGGCGGGCGAACACCGGGGAGCTGTTTTTT.

The rearrangement links TRBV30 to TRBJ2-3; D may be TRBD2 (5 bases). This CDR3 has 15 amino acids. Germline V gene lookup returns CDR1 GTSNPN and CDR2 SVGIG (reference sequence). V lost 2 bases, J lost 6 bases, and 18 bases lay in between. CDR3 nucleotides: TGTGCCTGGAGTAGGGCTAGCCAAATCGGGGATACGCAGTATTTT. Translation gives CAWSRASQIGDTQYF.

The rearrangement links TRBV29-1 to TRBJ2-7; TRBD2 matches at 11 bases. This CDR3 contains 13 residues. V shed 7 bases and J 1 base; nucleotides not matched to a gene: 3. The germline V gene encodes CDR1 SQVTM and CDR2 ANQGSEA. The CDR3 DNA follows: TGCAGCGGATCTAGCGGGGGGTCCTACGAGCAGTACTTC. It yields the protein CSGSSGGSYEQYF.

This clone was detected a few times. This sequence joins TRBV5-1 and TRBJ2-3; the D gene could be TRBD1 or TRBD2 (6 bases each). Trimming removed 8 bases at V and 0 bases at J, with 25 bases between. CDR1 and CDR2 from the germline V gene are SGHRS and YFSETQ. The CDR3 totals 18 residues. In DNA, the CDR3 is TGCGCCAGTACATTACCAACGGGGGCCACCTCTAGCACAGATACGCAGTATTTT. This translates into CASTLPTGATSSTDTQYF.

This rearrangement joins TRBV7-8 to TRBJ1-4, with 7 bases lining up with TRBD1. The germline gives CDR1 SGHVS, CDR2 FQNEAQ. V trimming: 5 bases; J trimming: 8 bases; junction bases outside the gene matches: 11. The CDR3 covers 15 residues. In DNA, the CDR3 is TGTGCCAGCAGCCCCGGGGGACAGCTAAGGGAAAAACTGTTTTTT. It specifies CASSPGGQLREKLFF.

The chain carries TRBV10-3 and TRBJ2-1, with 12 positions matching TRBD2. Germline CDR1 and CDR2: ENHRY and SYGVKD. The CDR3 loop spans 15 amino acids. V shed 6 bases, J shed 7 bases, and the junction held 7 bases outside the gene matches. In DNA, the CDR3 is TGTGCCATCAGCGCGACTAGCGGGGGATCGAATGAGCAGTTCTTC. This codes for CAISATSGGSNEQFF.

This clone was counted a few times. The rearrangement joins TRBV9 to TRBJ2-1, with 12 bases identical to TRBD1. V dropped 4 bases and J dropped 9; count of bases not matched to a gene: 11. The CDR3 consists of 16 residues. Germline CDR1 SGDLS, CDR2 YYNGEE. CDR3 in amino acids: CASSRTAGTGGTEQFF. CDR3 nucleotide sequence: TGTGCCAGCAGCCGAACCGCGGGGACAGGGGGCACTGAGCAGTTCTTC.

In its sample, this clone was seen once. V gene TRBV18 combines with J gene TRBJ2-3; D unclear. V was clipped by 2 bases and J by 5 bases, with 8 bases between them. Germline CDR1 KGHSH, CDR2 LQKENI. This CDR3 has 13 residues. The CDR3 reads CASSPIDGDTQYF. The DNA for the CDR3 is TGTGCCAGCTCACCAATCGATGGAGATACGCAGTATTTT.

The V call is TRBV9, the J call TRBJ2-2, with D tentatively TRBD1 (6 bases). V lost 0 bases and J 1 base, leaving 7 bases between the germline ends. Germline V CDR1 and CDR2: SGDLS, YYNGEE. This CDR3 region has 15 residues. The CDR3 protein is CASSVVGGNTGELFF. In DNA form, the CDR3 reads TGTGCCAGCAGCGTAGTAGGGGGGAACACCGGGGAGCTGTTTTTT.

The chain combines TRBV18 with TRBJ2-7; TRBD2 might be the D (6 bases). Germline V gene data show CDR1 as KGHSH and CDR2 as LQKENI. Trimming stripped 6 bases from V and 7 bases from J, with 22 bases between. This CDR3 is 15 amino acids long. CDR3 nucleotide sequence: TGTGCCAGCTCGGATGCGGGACGGCGAGGCGCAGAGCAGTACTTC. The encoded protein is CASSDAGRRGAEQYF.

The chain carries TRBV5-1 and TRBJ1-4; possibly TRBD1 for D (6 bases). Per germline, CDR1 SGHRS and CDR2 YFSETQ. V dropped 0 bases and J dropped 7 bases, with 10 bases sitting between them. The CDR3 sequence is 14 residues long. CDR3 DNA sequence: TGCGCCAGCAGCTTGGAACAGGGCGGTGAAAAACTGTTTTTT. Translation gives CASSLEQGGEKLFF.

The V and J genes are TRBV25-1 and TRBJ1-2; no definite D call. Looked up from germline, CDR1 is MGHDK and CDR2 is SYGVNS. The CDR3 totals 16 residues. Trimming left V 1 base short and J 10 bases short, with 22 bases between. In nucleotides, the CDR3 is TGTGCCAGCAGTGAATCCTTAGGTACAGTTTCTACGGACTACACCTTC. Its translation: CASSESLGTVSTDYTF.

As regards this clone: Other DNA sequences of this sample code for an identical CDR3. This CDR3 reads CASSEARGGVEKLFF. Written as DNA, the CDR3 is TGTGCCAGCAGTGAAGCAAGGGGAGGGGTTGAAAAACTGTTTTTT. V and J are TRBV6-1 and TRBJ1-4; perhaps TRBD1 as D (5 bases). The CDR3 is 15 residues long. The V gene lost 0 bases and the J gene lost 7 bases, with 12 bases spanning the gap. CDR1 MNHNS and CDR2 SASEGT come from the germline V gene.

The chain carries TRBV27 and TRBJ1-1, with TRBD1 matching 8 bases. The germline V gene has CDR1 MNHEY and CDR2 SMNVEV (reference sequence). V dropped 1 base and J dropped 5; count of bases not matched to a gene: 21. The CDR3 is 20 amino acids. CDR3 region: CASSLFWVSGTGQGGTEAFF. The CDR3, as DNA: TGTGCCAGCAGTTTATTCTGGGTATCCGGAACTGGACAGGGAGGGACTGAAGCTTTCTTT.

This clone has just one count. The chain couples TRBV30 to TRBJ1-1; D is perhaps TRBD1 (5 bases). This CDR3 has 13 residues. Trimming cost V 5 bases and J 4 bases, with 14 bases left between them. Germline values: CDR1 GTSNPN, CDR2 SVGIG (reference sequence). The CDR3 DNA is TGTGCCTGGGGCAACCTTGGGGGCACTGAAGCTTTCTTT. It codes for CAWGNLGGTEAFF.

This clone came up a few times. The J gene is TRBJ2-1, the V gene TRBV30; D remains unclear. Looked up from germline, CDR1 is GTSNPN and CDR2 is SVGIG (reference sequence). V was shortened by 1 base and J by 12 bases, with 13 bases between the two germline ends. The CDR3 spans 12 residues. Here the CDR3 reads CAWSAEVSRQFF. In nucleotides, the CDR3 is TGTGCCTGGAGTGCCGAGGTTAGCCGGCAGTTCTTC.

This chain uses TRBV6-5 with TRBJ2-2; 7 bases agree with TRBD1. Germline CDR1 and CDR2: MNHEY and SVGAGI. V lost 2 bases, J lost 6 bases, and 3 bases stayed unmatched. The CDR3 loop spans 14 amino acids. As DNA, the CDR3 is TGTGCCAGCAGTTACGACAGGGTCCCCGGGGAGCTGTTTTTT. Encoded protein: CASSYDRVPGELFF.

The J gene is TRBJ1-2, the V gene TRBV4-2, with D hard to call. CDR3 length equals 16 residues. The V gene's germline CDR1 is LGHNA and CDR2 YNFKEQ. V gave up 0 bases and J gave up 8 bases, with 19 bases separating them. The CDR3 sequence is CASSQDGSAVTRGYTF. DNA of the CDR3: TGTGCCAGCAGCCAAGATGGTAGTGCTGTGACGAGGGGCTACACCTTC.